Given below is one T cell receptor beta chain in context. Its antigen is as yet unknown. The sample comes from a study of cytomegalovirus exposure and HLA in healthy donors. Overall study: In a previous analysis, around 110 million unique TCR beta sequences were found from 150 million to 200 million T cells.

CDR3 length: 16 amino acids. Unmatched junction bases numbered 10, after V lost 4 bases and J lost 7 bases. Germline V gene data show CDR1 as LGHNA and CDR2 as YNFKEQ. Primers: 60 Vbeta forward and 13 Jbeta reverse. Data came from immunoSEQ multiplex PCR; TCRdb stores just in-frame clones and leaves some out. The sample consists of 130,000 or so clones, 78% of them appearing once. Findings and limits, study-wide: Being productive about 87% or about 30% of the time was typical of most TCR beta V segments in an earlier analysis. CMV serostatus was the only immune exposure information that was available. In most subjects, TCR beta sequences reportedly gave accurate predictions of HLA-A and HLA-B alleles.

Sequencing input: PBMCs. The chain combines TRBV4-2 with TRBJ2-2, with 9 bases that match TRBD2. The receptor was derived from a female donor in good health and CMV-seronegative. The CDR3 DNA reads as TGTGCCAGCAGCCGGGTTGGTGCGGGAGGGGACGGGGAGCTGTTTTTT. It yields the protein CASSRVGAGGDGELFF.